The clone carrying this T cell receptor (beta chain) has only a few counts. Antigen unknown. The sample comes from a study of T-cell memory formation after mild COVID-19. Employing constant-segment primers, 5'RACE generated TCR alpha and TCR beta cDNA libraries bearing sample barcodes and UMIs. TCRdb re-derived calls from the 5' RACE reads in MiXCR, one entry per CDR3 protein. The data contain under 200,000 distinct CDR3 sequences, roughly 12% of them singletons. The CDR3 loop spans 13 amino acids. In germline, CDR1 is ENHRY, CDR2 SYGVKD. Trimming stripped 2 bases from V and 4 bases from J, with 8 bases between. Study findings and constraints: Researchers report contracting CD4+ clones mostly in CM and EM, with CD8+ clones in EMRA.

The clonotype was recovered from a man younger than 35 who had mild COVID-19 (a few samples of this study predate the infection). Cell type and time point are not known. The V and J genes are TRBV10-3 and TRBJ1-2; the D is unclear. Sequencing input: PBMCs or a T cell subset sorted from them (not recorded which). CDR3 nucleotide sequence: TGTGCCATCAGTGAGATCCAGCCCTATGGCTACACCTTC. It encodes CAISEIQPYGYTF.